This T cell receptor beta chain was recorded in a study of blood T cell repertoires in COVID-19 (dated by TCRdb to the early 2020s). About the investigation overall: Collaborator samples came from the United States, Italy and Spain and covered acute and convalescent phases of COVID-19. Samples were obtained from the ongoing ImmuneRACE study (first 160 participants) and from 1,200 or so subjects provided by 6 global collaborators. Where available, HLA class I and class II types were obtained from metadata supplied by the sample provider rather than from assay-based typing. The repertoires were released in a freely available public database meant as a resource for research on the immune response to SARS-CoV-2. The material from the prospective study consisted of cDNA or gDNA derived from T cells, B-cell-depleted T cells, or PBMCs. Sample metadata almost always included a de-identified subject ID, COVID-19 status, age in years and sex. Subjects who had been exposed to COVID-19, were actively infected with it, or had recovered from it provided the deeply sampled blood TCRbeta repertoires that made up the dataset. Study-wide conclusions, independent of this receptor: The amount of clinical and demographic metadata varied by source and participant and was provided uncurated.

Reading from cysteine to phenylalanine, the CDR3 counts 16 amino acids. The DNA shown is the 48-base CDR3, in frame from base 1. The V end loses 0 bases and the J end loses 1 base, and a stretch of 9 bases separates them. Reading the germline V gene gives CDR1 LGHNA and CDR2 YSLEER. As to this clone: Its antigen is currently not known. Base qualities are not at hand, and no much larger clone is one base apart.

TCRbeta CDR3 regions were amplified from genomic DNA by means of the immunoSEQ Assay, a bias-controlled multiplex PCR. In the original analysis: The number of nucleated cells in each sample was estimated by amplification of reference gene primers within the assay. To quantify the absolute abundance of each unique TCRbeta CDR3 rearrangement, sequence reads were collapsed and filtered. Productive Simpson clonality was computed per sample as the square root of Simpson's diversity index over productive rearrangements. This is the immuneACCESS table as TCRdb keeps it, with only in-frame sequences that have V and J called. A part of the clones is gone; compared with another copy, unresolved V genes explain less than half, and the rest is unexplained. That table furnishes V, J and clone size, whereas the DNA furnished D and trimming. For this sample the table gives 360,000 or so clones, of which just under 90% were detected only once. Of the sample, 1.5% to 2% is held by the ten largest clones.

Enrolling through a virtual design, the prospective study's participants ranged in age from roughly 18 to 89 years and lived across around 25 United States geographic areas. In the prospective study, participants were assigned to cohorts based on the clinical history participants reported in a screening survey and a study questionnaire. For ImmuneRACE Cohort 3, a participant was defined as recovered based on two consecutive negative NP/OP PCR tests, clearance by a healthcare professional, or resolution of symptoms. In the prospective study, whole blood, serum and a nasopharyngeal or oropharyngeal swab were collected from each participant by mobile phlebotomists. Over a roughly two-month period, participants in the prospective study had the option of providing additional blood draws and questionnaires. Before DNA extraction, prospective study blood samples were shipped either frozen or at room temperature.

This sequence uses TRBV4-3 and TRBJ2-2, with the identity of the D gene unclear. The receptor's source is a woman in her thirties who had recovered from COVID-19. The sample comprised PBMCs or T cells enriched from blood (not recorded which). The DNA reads TGCGCCAGCAGCCAAGAAGCCCGCCAGAACACCGGGGAGCTGTTTTTT. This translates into CASSQEARQNTGELFF.